The source of this TCR beta chain is a study of radiotherapy plus CTLA-4 blockade in lung cancer. Overall study context: Objective responses occurred in 18% of patients; 25% to 40% had disease control. Study outcomes and limitations: Some TCR clones had been derived from tumors. These clones expanded in peripheral blood after radiotherapy plus ipilimumab. Early shifts in blood T cell clones, with interferon-beta, reportedly predicted response best.

Patients in the study, people with chemo-refractory metastatic non-small-cell lung cancer, received focal radiation plus ipilimumab CTLA-4 blockade. Germline assignment: CDR1 MNHEY and CDR2 SMNVEV (reference sequence). V was pared by 6 bases and J by 1 base, with 12 bases between. The CDR3 runs 14 residues. Points on this clone: Its antigen is unidentified.

The assay was immunoSEQ multiplex PCR, and TCRdb's table has in-frame clones only and misses some. The sample consists of 40,000 to 60,000 clones, 82% of them appearing once. This chain joins TRBV27 and TRBJ1-1; maybe TRBD1 (5 bases). This material consisted of peripheral blood, taken from a patient treated with radiotherapy plus ipilimumab. This TCR derives from a human donor with non-small cell lung cancer who had stable disease on radiotherapy plus ipilimumab. The CDR3 coding sequence is TGTGCCAGCAGGGACGACAGAAGGAACACTGAAGCTTTCTTT. Translating it yields CASRDDRRNTEAFF.